Below, 27 T cell receptor beta chains from the same sample are listed, as sequenced in a study of blood T cells in healthy people across ages (dated by TCRdb to about 2015). Library preparation employed 5' RACE. Sequenced using an Illumina HiSeq 2500. A second PCR of about 7 to 12 cycles was performed with a sample-barcoded 5' primer and a J-beta primer mix. TCRdb passed the public sequencing reads through fastp at Q25 and MiXCR, retaining productive beta sequences. Each record represents a unique CDR3 protein, reported with the most common genes and DNA among its rows. This sample holds about 1.1 million distinct CDR3 sequences; roughly two fifths were observed only once. Clones ranked in the top ten supply under 15% of the sample. What was sequenced was blood. The receptors derive from a young man in good health.

This chain's CDR3 is CASSLVSGQETQYF. The CDR3 DNA is TGTGCCAGCAGCTTAGTATCCGGCCAAGAGACCCAGTACTTC. The chain couples TRBV7-2 to TRBJ2-5, with D unresolved. The germline V gene has CDR1 SGHTA and CDR2 FQGNSA. V was pared by 1 base and J by 1 base, with 7 bases between. CDR3 size: 14 residues.

V is TRBV18 and J is TRBJ2-5; 8 nucleotides agree with TRBD2. Gene TRBJ2-7 matches the end of the DNA better, so the J call may be wrong. Germline CDR1 KGHSH, CDR2 LQKENI. This CDR3 is built from 14 residues. The CDR3 DNA is TGTGCCAGCTCACCAATCCGGGAGGGAAACGAGCAGTACTTC. Its protein is CASSPIREGNEQYF.

The CDR3 spells CASSRRTGTDTEAFF. As DNA, the CDR3 is TGTGCCAGCAGTAGACGGACAGGGACGGACACTGAAGCTTTCTTT. The rearrangement links TRBV12-3 or TRBV12-4 to TRBJ1-1, with 8 bases lining up with TRBD1. V gave up 5 bases and J gave up 3 bases; unmatched junction bases: 8. This CDR3 is built from 15 residues.

The CDR3: CSARVPGRESYEQYF. CDR3 in DNA: TGCAGTGCTAGAGTCCCGGGACGGGAGTCCTACGAGCAGTACTTC. The chain combines TRBV20-1 with TRBJ2-7, with a tentative D call TRBD2 (6 bases). The CDR3 sequence is 15 residues long. The germline CDR1 and CDR2 sequences are DFQATT and SNEGSKA (reference sequence). V was pared by 1 base and J by 1 base, with 14 bases between.

This chain uses TRBV2 with TRBJ1-4, with 9 bases that match TRBD1. V trimming: 4 bases; J trimming: 3 bases; junction bases outside the gene matches: 9. Germline CDR1 reads SNHLY; CDR2 reads FYNNEI. The CDR3 contains 17 residues. CDR3 coding DNA: TGTGCCAGCAGTGTCGGGACAGGGTCATGGTCTAATGAAAAACTGTTTTTT. It codes for CASSVGTGSWSNEKLFF.

This clonotype was counted between two and nine times. The J gene is TRBJ2-5, the V gene TRBV12-5; TRBD2 is a possible D gene (5 bases). The germline V gene has CDR1 LGHNT and CDR2 FRNRAP. The germline V and J ends were trimmed by 4 bases and 4 bases, with 10 bases remaining between them. The CDR3 has 13 amino acids. CDR3 region: CASGSQSGETQYF. The CDR3 bases are TGTGCTAGTGGTTCCCAGAGCGGAGAGACCCAGTACTTC.

This clonotype showed up just a few times. V usage is TRBV3-1 and J usage is TRBJ1-1; unclear D gene. CDR3 length equals 15 residues. V shed 4 bases and J shed 2 bases, with 14 bases lying between them. The germline V gene has CDR1 LGHDT and CDR2 YNNKEL (reference sequence). The CDR3 loop is CASSPRVSANTEAFF. In DNA, the CDR3 is TGTGCCAGCAGCCCAAGGGTGTCAGCTAACACTGAAGCTTTCTTT.

The chain is built from TRBV28 and TRBJ2-3, with 8 bases aligning to TRBD2. Per the germline V gene, CDR1 is MDHEN and CDR2 is SYDVKM. The CDR3 runs to 15 residues. V lost 3 bases to trimming and J lost 2 bases; unmatched junction nucleotides: 4. CDR3 coding DNA: TGTGCCAGCAGTTTGCAAGCGGGAGTCACAGATACGCAGTATTTT. Translating it yields CASSLQAGVTDTQYF.

The chain has TRBV11-2 and TRBJ1-1; TRBD1 matches at 7 bases. Germline V gene sequence: CDR1 SGHAT, CDR2 FQNNGV. The CDR3 runs to 15 residues. V shed 4 bases, J shed 2 bases, and the junction held 7 bases outside the gene matches. The CDR3 DNA reads as TGTGCCAGCAGCTGGAAAGGGGGCAGTAACACTGAAGCTTTCTTT. Translating it yields CASSWKGGSNTEAFF.

This clonotype was seen a handful of times. The rearrangement links TRBV7-2 to TRBJ2-4; 7 bases match TRBD1. Germline CDR1 SGHTA, CDR2 FQGNSA. The CDR3 sequence is 14 residues long. The trim removed 5 bases at V and 4 bases at J, leaving 5 bases unmatched. CDR3 nucleotides: TGTGCCAGCAGCCCAGACAGGGATAAAAACATTCAGTACTTC. Translation: CASSPDRDKNIQYF.

There are a few counts of this clonotype. J is TRBJ2-5 and V is TRBV11-2; 8 bases match TRBD2. The CDR3 is made up of 16 amino acids. CDR1 is SGHAT and CDR2 is FQNNGV in the germline V gene. V shed 1 base and J 11 bases; nucleotides not matched to a gene: 15. The CDR3 bases are TGTGCCAGCAGCTTAGTGGGGACTAGGTTTATAAATGAGCAGTACTTC. Protein: CASSLVGTRFINEQYF.

The rearrangement joins TRBV27 to TRBJ2-5, with 11 nucleotides matching TRBD2. The CDR3 has 18 residues. Germline values: CDR1 MNHEY, CDR2 SMNVEV (reference sequence). J gave up 1 base and V 5 bases, and 12 bases lay outside the gene matches. CDR3 region: CASSPLAGGSFFQETQYF. The CDR3 region has the DNA TGTGCCAGCAGTCCCTTAGCGGGGGGGTCTTTTTTCCAAGAGACCCAGTACTTC.

This chain joins TRBV3-1 and TRBJ2-3, with D perhaps being TRBD1 or TRBD2 (5 bases each). Between the trimmed V and J ends, which lost 6 bases and 0 bases, there was a span of 16 bases. The CDR3 sequence is 16 residues long. Germline loops: CDR1 LGHDT, CDR2 YNNKEL (reference sequence). The CDR3 protein is CASRTSRGPSTDTQYF. CDR3 sequence (DNA): TGTGCCAGCAGAACATCGAGGGGTCCTAGCACAGATACGCAGTATTTT.

This clonotype was seen repeatedly, ten times or more. The chain is built from TRBV12-3 or TRBV12-4 and TRBJ1-3; 7 bases line up with TRBD1. V shed 2 bases and J 0 bases; nucleotides not matched to a gene: 7. This CDR3 is 17 amino acids long. CDR3 DNA sequence: TGTGCCAGCAGTTTAACCCGGGACAGTCTCTCTGGAAACACCATATATTTT. This codes for CASSLTRDSLSGNTIYF.

This chain connects TRBV27 to TRBJ1-2; 8 nucleotides agree with TRBD1. The CDR3 runs 16 residues. V shed 4 bases and J 9 bases; nucleotides not matched to a gene: 16. Germline V CDR1 and CDR2: MNHEY, SMNVEV (reference sequence). CDR3 DNA: TGTGCCAGCAGTTCTCACCTGGACAGGGCCCTTTATCGCTACACCTTC. It translates to CASSSHLDRALYRYTF.

The CDR3 DNA is TGCGCCAGCAGCCAGGGCCTCGGGACAGGGGTCGGAAACACCATATATTTT. Amino acids: CASSQGLGTGVGNTIYF. The chain uses TRBV4-1 and TRBJ1-3; the match to TRBD1 covers 10 bases. CDR1 is MGHRA and CDR2 is YSYEKL in the germline V gene. The V and J ends lost 3 bases and 4 bases, in that order; junction bases with no gene match: 9. The CDR3 length is 17 residues.

This clonotype has just a few counts. The chain links TRBV7-6 to TRBJ2-7; TRBD1 is a possible D gene (6 bases). This CDR3 spans 14 amino acids. Germline values: CDR1 SGHVS, CDR2 FNYEAQ. V was cut by 3 bases and J by 4 bases, with 13 bases left in between. The DNA of the CDR3 is TGTGCCAGCAGCTTGGCGGACAGTGAATACGAGCAGTACTTC. Protein: CASSLADSEYEQYF. Full variable domain (remainder filled in from reference TRBV7-6 and TRBJ2-7): GAGVSQSPRYKVTKRGQDVALRCDPISGHVSLYWYRQALGQGPEFLTYFNYEAQQDKSGLPNDRFSAERPEGSISTLTIQRTEQRDSAMYRCASSLADSEYEQYFGPGTRLTVT.

The CDR3 here is CAWTPPGGANYGYTF. The DNA for the CDR3 is TGTGCCTGGACCCCTCCAGGGGGTGCTAACTATGGCTACACCTTC. This rearrangement joins TRBV30 to TRBJ1-2; 7 nucleotides match TRBD1. Germline V gene sequence: CDR1 GTSNPN, CDR2 SVGIG (reference sequence). The CDR3 runs 15 residues. V trimming: 4 bases; J trimming: 0 bases; junction bases outside the gene matches: 8.

This clonotype has a handful of counts. The genes are TRBV20-1 and TRBJ2-3; D remains ambiguous. V lost 3 bases and J 0 bases, leaving 4 bases between the germline ends. Germline V gene data show CDR1 as DFQATT and CDR2 as SNEGSKA (reference sequence). CDR3 size: 12 residues. The chain's CDR3 is CSARYSTDTQYF. The CDR3 DNA reads as TGCAGTGCTAGGTACAGCACAGATACGCAGTATTTT.

The chain recombines TRBV2 with TRBJ1-4; D ambiguous. Germline-derived CDR1 and CDR2 are SNHLY and FYNNEI. The CDR3 runs to 15 residues. Between the trimmed V and J ends, which lost 5 bases and 3 bases, there was a span of 13 bases. CDR3 sequence: CASSRYSSSNEKLFF. The CDR3 nucleotides read TGTGCCAGCAGTCGATACAGCTCTTCTAATGAAAAACTGTTTTTT.

The chain combines TRBV27 with TRBJ2-1; 8 positions agree with TRBD1. From germline, CDR1 is MNHEY and CDR2 SMNVEV (reference sequence). With V trimmed by 10 bases and J by 5 bases, 7 bases remained unmatched. The CDR3 spans 13 residues. For the CDR3, the DNA is TGTGCCACCGCGGACAGGGTGAACAATGAGCAGTTCTTC. Translated: CATADRVNNEQFF.

This clonotype was observed a few times. J is TRBJ2-1 and V is TRBV6-2 or TRBV6-3, with D hard to call. The V end lost 6 bases, the J end lost 3 bases, and 12 bases lay between the germline ends. This CDR3 contains 14 residues. CDR1 is MNHEY and CDR2 is SVGEGT in the germline V gene. This CDR3 is CASSNPQYYNEQFF. CDR3 nucleotide sequence: TGTGCCAGCAGCAACCCTCAGTACTACAATGAGCAGTTCTTC.

The chain couples TRBV18 to TRBJ1-4; 9 bases fit TRBD1. The trim removed 6 bases at V and 7 bases at J, leaving 9 bases unmatched. The CDR3 runs 15 residues. Germline assignment: CDR1 KGHSH and CDR2 LQKENI. CDR3 coding DNA: TGTGCCAGCTCTCGAACAGGGGGCAGTTCTGAAAAACTGTTTTTT. It codes for CASSRTGGSSEKLFF.

V is TRBV7-2 and J is TRBJ1-1; D perhaps matches TRBD1 (5 bases). The CDR3 is made up of 15 amino acids. Trimming stripped 2 bases from V and 2 bases from J, with 12 bases between. CDR1 SGHTA and CDR2 FQGNSA come from the germline V gene. CDR3 sequence reads: CASSLSGRANTEAFF. In DNA form, the CDR3 reads TGTGCCAGCAGCTTATCTGGCAGGGCCAACACTGAAGCTTTCTTT.

This clonotype was observed a single time. This likely comes from a read error, as the CDR3 has no conserved phenylalanine or tryptophan at its end. The chain has TRBV18 and TRBJ2-3, with D hard to call. The germline V and J ends were trimmed by 2 bases and 2 bases, with 5 bases remaining between them. The CDR3 sequence is 13 residues long. Germline V gives CDR1 KGHSH, CDR2 LQKENI. The CDR3 DNA reads TGTGCCAGCTCACCAGGATACACAGATACGCAGTATCTT. Its protein is CASSPGYTDTQYL.

This clonotype showed up many times. This chain uses TRBV4-2 with TRBJ2-7; no clear D. V lost 1 base and J lost 9, with 13 bases in between. The CDR3 totals 13 residues. Germline assignment: CDR1 LGHNA and CDR2 YNFKEQ. The CDR3 DNA reads as TGTGCCAGCAGCCAAGTTGACGCCGCGACGCAGTACTTC. This codes for CASSQVDAATQYF.

This chain joins TRBV5-1 and TRBJ1-2; 9 nucleotides match TRBD1. This CDR3 contains 15 residues. The trim removed 1 base at V and 5 bases at J, leaving 6 bases unmatched. The germline V gene encodes CDR1 SGHRS and CDR2 YFSETQ. CDR3 loop: CASSLSDGTGYGYTF. In DNA form, the CDR3 reads TGCGCCAGCAGCTTGTCCGATGGGACAGGGTATGGCTACACCTTC.